This T cell receptor (beta chain) was identified during a study of blood T cell repertoires in COVID-19. Study details: Sources were T cells, B-cell-depleted T cells, or PBMCs; the material itself was cDNA or gDNA.

Assay: immunoSEQ multiplex PCR; the TCRdb copy retains only in-frame clones and omits some. The repertoire has 160,000 or so clones, around 84% of them found once; the top ten carry approximately 5.4%. The CDR3 spans 13 residues. CDR1 and CDR2 (germline): SGHAT, FQNNGV. With 8 bases removed from V and 10 bases from J, the gap between germline ends came to 19 bases. Each recovered donor of Cohort 3 presented with two negative PCRs, clearance, or symptom resolution. This clone showed up just a few times. The V gene is TRBV11-2, the J gene TRBJ2-3; weak D call: TRBD2 (5 bases). The sequencing input was PBMCs or T cells enriched from blood (not recorded which). This receptor was identified in a man in his forties or fifties who had recovered from COVID-19. In DNA, the CDR3 is TGTGCCAGCGGGCTAGCCGTCGAAACGTCGCAGTATTTT. This encodes CASGLAVETSQYF. Complete variable domain (other parts from reference TRBV11-2 and TRBJ2-3): EAGVAQSPRYKIIEKRQSVAFWCNPISGHATLYWYQQILGQGPKLLIQFQNNGVVDDSQLPKDRFSAERLKGVDSTLKIQPAKLEDSAVYLCASGLAVETSQYFGPGTRLTVL.